This T cell receptor (beta chain) was documented in a study of radiation and T cells in renal cell carcinoma (dated by TCRdb to about 2020). For the study in its entirety: Samples came from a clinical trial, in which primary renal cell carcinomas received 15 Gy stereotactic body radiation therapy followed by nephrectomy 4 weeks later. In total, some 50 samples, comprising roughly 25 tumors and 27 peripheral blood samples, were subjected to TCR beta sequencing. Across all 50 or so samples, under 5,000,000 unique CDR3 nucleotide sequences, encoding 2.5 million to 3 million unique CDR3 amino acid sequences, were identified. The study at large found these results: Because pretreatment tumor biopsies were not available, the baseline intratumoral presence of clonotypes could not be determined. Tracking of blood repertoire dynamics stopped at about 27 days after treatment, with no follow-up past that point. With a single-armed trial design, the study had no way to address how radiation dose or scheduling affects the TCR repertoire. Top tumor clonotypes rose in blood from baseline to 2 weeks post-radiation, then contracted by 4 weeks, suggesting transient expansion of tumor-resident clones.

According to the germline V gene, CDR1 reads SGHTA and CDR2 reads FQGNSA. CDR3 length: 16 amino acids, cysteine to phenylalanine. Only the CDR3 region is kept as DNA, spanning 48 bases read in frame from base 1. Cut back by 6 bases and 4 bases, the V and J ends lie 18 bases apart. In the paper's terms, the time point label means: blood 2 weeks post-SBRT. What this sample's treatment or condition label stands for: 15 Gy SBRT to primary tumor, nephrectomy 4 weeks later. To track tumor-enriched clonotypes, serial peripheral blood was sampled from radiation-treated patients at baseline and at 2 weeks and 4 weeks after SBRT. Renal cell carcinoma with clear cell pathology was present in all patients. Genomic DNA for TCR sequencing was prepared using the QIAamp DNA Blood Mini Kit (Qiagen). The analyses included just those samples that passed every quality control check. TCR beta libraries were generated from genomic DNA with the immunoSEQ kit, following the manufacturer's recommendations. To prepare libraries, a first multiplex PCR with proprietary primers was run, followed by a second PCR that added unique barcodes, and a bead cleanup was done after each round. A positive control reaction and a negative control reaction, both provided in the kit, were run with every batch of samples. The final libraries were assessed on an Agilent 4200 TapeStation D1000 ScreenTape, pooled by volume, and quantified by qPCR. An Illumina NextSeq500 fitted with a MidOutput 150-cycle cartridge performed the sequencing, running 156 Read1 cycles and 15 Index1 cycles with the kit's custom primers. The pooled library was loaded at roughly 0.98 pM with a roughly 22% PhiX control spike-in. The authors processed their data as follows. Vendor-processed data were analyzed in R, and a clonotype was defined as all T cells sharing the same CDR3 nucleotide sequence. In the clone abundance analyses, frequencies in each sample were normalized to that sample's 10,000 most abundant clones. Public T cell clones, which averaged fewer than five per sample, were excluded before analysis. Tumor-enriched and baseline blood-enriched clonotypes were defined by at least a 32-fold difference in abundance between compartments. Clonotypes expanded or contracted between blood time points were identified with a beta-binomial differential abundance model. Tumor-blood repertoire similarity was measured with the Baroni-Urbani and Buser coefficient, and groups were compared using two-tailed Wilcoxon tests in R. The table comes from immuneACCESS by way of TCRdb, which keeps in-frame sequences with V and J called. Part of the clones is missing from these tables; in studies checked, under half for an unresolved V gene and the rest for unknown reasons. That table gives V, J and clone size, and the DNA gave D and trimming. The sample has 100,000 to 150,000 clones on record, about four fifths of them singletons. The biggest ten clones account for about 5.3% of the sample.

In this sample, this clone turned up once. Its specific antigen is unknown. There are no base qualities to consult, and no much larger clone falls within one base. The TCR comes from a man aged 50-59 years with renal cell carcinoma. The sample was blood, taken from a patient whose treatment included radiotherapy and nephrectomy. The chain uses TRBV7-2 and TRBJ2-2; too little of a D gene remains to name it. The CDR3 protein: CASSYGSTAGTGELFF. The sequenced DNA: TGTGCCAGCAGTTATGGGTCGACGGCAGGCACCGGGGAGCTGTTTTTT.